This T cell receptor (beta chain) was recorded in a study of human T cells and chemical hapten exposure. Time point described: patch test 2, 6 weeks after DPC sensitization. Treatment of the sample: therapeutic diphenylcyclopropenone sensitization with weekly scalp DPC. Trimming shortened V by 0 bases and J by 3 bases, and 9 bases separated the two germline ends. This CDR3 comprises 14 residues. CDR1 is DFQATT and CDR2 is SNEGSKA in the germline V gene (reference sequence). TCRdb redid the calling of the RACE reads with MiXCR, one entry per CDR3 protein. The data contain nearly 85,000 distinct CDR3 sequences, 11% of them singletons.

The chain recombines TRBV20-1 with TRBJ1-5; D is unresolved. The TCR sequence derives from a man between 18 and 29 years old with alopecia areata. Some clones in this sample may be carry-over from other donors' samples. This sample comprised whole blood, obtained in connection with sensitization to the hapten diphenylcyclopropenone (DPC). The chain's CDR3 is CSARDLGVNQPQHF. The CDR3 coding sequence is TGCAGTGCTAGAGATTTAGGAGTCAATCAGCCCCAGCATTTT.